This TCR beta chain was found in a study of T cell responses to AZD1222 COVID-19 vaccine. The CDR3 loop spans 11 amino acids. V was pared by 2 bases and J by 10 bases, with 9 bases between. Germline-derived CDR1 and CDR2 are GTSNPN and SVGIG (reference sequence). Study-wide results and limits: In all cases, repertoires were sampled only after the peak T cell response.

TCRdb's copy holds only in-frame clones and misses some; the assay was immunoSEQ multiplex PCR. The sample records 100,000 to 120,000 clones, more than 75% being singletons. Points on this clone: Its antigen is undetermined.

The receptor was derived from an adult in good health. The chain combines TRBV30 with TRBJ2-1, with D uncertain. The material sequenced was peripheral blood, taken on day 0 of AZD1222 vaccination. The CDR3 coding sequence is TGTGCCTGGAGTTCCCTTTGGGAGCAGTTCTTC. It yields the protein CAWSSLWEQFF.